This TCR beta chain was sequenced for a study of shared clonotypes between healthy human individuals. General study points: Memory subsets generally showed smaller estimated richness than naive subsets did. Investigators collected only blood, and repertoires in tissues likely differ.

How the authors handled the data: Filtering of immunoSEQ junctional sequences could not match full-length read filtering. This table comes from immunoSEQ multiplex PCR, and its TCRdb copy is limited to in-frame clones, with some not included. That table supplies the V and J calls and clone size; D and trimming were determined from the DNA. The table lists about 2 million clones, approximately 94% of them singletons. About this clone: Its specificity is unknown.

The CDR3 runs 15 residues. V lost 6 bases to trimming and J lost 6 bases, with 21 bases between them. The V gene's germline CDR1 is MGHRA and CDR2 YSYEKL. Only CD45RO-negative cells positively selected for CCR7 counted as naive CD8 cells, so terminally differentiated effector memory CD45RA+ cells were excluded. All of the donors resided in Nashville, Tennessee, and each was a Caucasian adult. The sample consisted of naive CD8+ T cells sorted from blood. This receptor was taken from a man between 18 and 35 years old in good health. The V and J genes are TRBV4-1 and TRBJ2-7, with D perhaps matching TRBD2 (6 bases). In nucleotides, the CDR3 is TGCGCCAGCAGTGCTGAGGGAGGCTTTATTTTCGAGCAGTACTTC. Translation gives CASSAEGGFIFEQYF.